These T cell receptor beta chains were read from a single sample in a study of blood T cells in healthy people across ages. Via MiXCR, TCRdb re-called the 5' RACE reads, giving one row per CDR3 protein. The sample has some 760,000 distinct CDR3 sequences, 20% to 25% seen once. These data were also reused for a study on T cells of mothers and their children.

The sequenced sample consisted of blood. The receptors here all came from a boy between 10 and 17 years old in good health. Each CDR3 is given with its conserved first and last residue. D genes are given only for firm matches. Only some rows state a clone size, as once, few, many or a class for expanded clones.

j_gene	v_gene	abundance	d_gene	CDR3aa	CDR3nt
TRBJ1-3	TRBV4-3	.	.	CASRPTPGDLGNTIYF	TGCGCCAGCAGGCCCACACCTGGAGATCTCGGAAACACCATATATTTT
TRBJ1-2	TRBV7-9	few	.	CASRRAGANYGYTF	TGTGCCAGCAGAAGGGCAGGGGCGAACTATGGCTACACCTTC
TRBJ1-4	TRBV2	few	.	CASRRGGTINEKLFF	TGTGCCAGCCGCCGGGGAGGGACAATTAATGAAAAACTGTTTTTT
TRBJ2-4	TRBV9	.	.	CASSRSRQDNIQYF	TGTGCCAGCAGCCGGTCCCGCCAGGACAACATTCAGTACTTC
TRBJ2-5	TRBV7-3	.	TRBD2	CASSLGLAGSLLF	TGTGCCAGCAGCTTGGGACTAGCGGGATCCCTGCTCTTC
TRBJ2-7	TRBV5-6	.	TRBD1	CASSFKPGQGGHEQYF	TGTGCCAGCAGCTTTAAACCGGGACAGGGTGGCCACGAGCAGTACTTC
TRBJ1-2	TRBV14	.	.	CASSQAIGTDHYGYTF	TGTGCCAGCAGCCAAGCCATCGGGACGGATCACTATGGCTACACCTTC
TRBJ1-4	TRBV12-3/TRBV12-4	.	.	CASSLARQINEKLFF	TGTGCCAGCAGCTTAGCAAGGCAGATAAATGAAAAACTGTTTTTT
TRBJ2-1	TRBV20-1	.	.	CSARDPTRGDEQFF	TGCAGTGCTAGAGATCCGACCAGAGGAGATGAGCAGTTCTTC
TRBJ1-4	TRBV20-1	.	.	CSARDQAASVEKLFF	TGCAGTGCTAGAGATCAGGCGGCATCGGTTGAAAAACTGTTTTTT
TRBJ2-7	TRBV28	few	TRBD2	CASSRGLALTYEQYF	TGTGCCAGCAGCCGTGGACTAGCGCTTACCTACGAGCAGTACTTC
TRBJ2-7	TRBV5-1	.	TRBD2	CASSLGAGGLTYEQYF	TGCGCCAGCAGCTTGGGCGCGGGGGGATTGACCTACGAGCAGTACTTC
TRBJ1-4	TRBV4-3	few	TRBD1	CASSQEGTGDEKLFF	TGCGCCAGCAGCCAAGAAGGGACAGGGGATGAAAAACTGTTTTTT
TRBJ2-1	TRBV16	.	TRBD1	CASSRWTGYYNEQFF	TGTGCCAGCAGCCGATGGACAGGGTACTACAATGAGCAGTTCTTC
TRBJ2-1	TRBV7-9	few	.	CASSRETVRYNEQFF	TGTGCCAGCAGCCGGGAAACCGTCCGCTACAATGAGCAGTTCTTC
TRBJ2-2	TRBV7-2	many	.	CASSPLAAGELFF	TGTGCCAGCAGCCCCCTAGCTGCCGGGGAGCTGTTTTTT
TRBJ2-6	TRBV28	few	.	CASSFPAGWGSGANVLTF	TGTGCCAGCAGTTTCCCGGCCGGCTGGGGCTCTGGGGCCAACGTCCTGACTTTC
TRBJ1-1	TRBV9	.	.	CASSVDPGIATEAFF	TGTGCCAGCAGCGTAGATCCGGGTATCGCGACTGAAGCTTTCTTT
TRBJ2-1	TRBV29-1	.	.	CSVPLEGNNEQFF	TGCAGCGTCCCGCTGGAGGGGAACAATGAGCAGTTCTTC
TRBJ2-7	TRBV6-2/TRBV6-3	.	.	CASNLDYIYEQYF	TGTGCCAGCAACTTGGACTATATCTACGAGCAGTACTTC
TRBJ2-3	TRBV28	.	.	CARNLRGRTSTDTQYF	TGTGCCCGCAACCTACGGGGAAGAACTAGCACAGATACGCAGTATTTT
TRBJ2-7	TRBV29-1	.	.	CSVGRATGFNYEQYF	TGCAGCGTTGGGAGGGCCACAGGGTTCAACTACGAGCAGTACTTC
TRBJ1-1	TRBV7-2	.	.	CASSQDRVWAFF	TGTGCCAGCAGCCAGGACAGAGTGTGGGCTTTCTTT
TRBJ1-1	TRBV18	many	.	CASSRGQGNTEAFF	TGTGCCAGCTCCCGCGGGCAAGGGAACACTGAAGCTTTCTTT
TRBJ1-2	TRBV6-1	.	.	CASSEYPANYGYTF	TGTGCCAGCAGTGAATATCCAGCCAACTATGGCTACACCTTC
TRBJ2-1	TRBV27	.	TRBD2	CASSRPGLAGRVEQFF	TGTGCCAGCAGCCGACCGGGACTAGCGGGAAGGGTTGAGCAGTTCTTC
TRBJ2-1	TRBV29-1	.	TRBD1	CSADRVDEQFF	TGCAGCGCGGACAGGGTCGATGAGCAGTTCTTC
TRBJ2-3	TRBV29-1	.	.	CSVGLGLSTDTQYF	TGCAGCGTTGGTTTAGGCCTTAGCACAGATACGCAGTATTTT
TRBJ2-5	TRBV7-9	.	.	CASSLGTGLEETQYF	TGTGCCAGCAGCTTAGGAACAGGGTTGGAGGAGACCCAGTACTTC
TRBJ2-5	TRBV4-1	.	TRBD1	CASSQQKGAGGVETQYF	TGCGCCAGCAGCCAGCAAAAAGGGGCAGGGGGCGTGGAGACCCAGTACTTC